One sample yielded the 6 T cell receptor beta chains listed below, sequenced in a study of beta chain features in type 1 diabetes. Study-wide points: People with Type 1 diabetes carried modestly yet significantly shorter TCRB CDR3s in all four CD4+ subsets.

Their cognate antigens are unknown. Sequencing targeted expressed TCRB transcripts, as all isolated RNA had been reverse transcribed. Data came from immunoSEQ multiplex PCR; TCRdb stores just in-frame clones and leaves some out. The sample lists about 240,000 clones, around 13% seen once, with about 0.018% in the top ten. The sequenced material came from naive CD4+ T cells from blood. The receptors were gathered from a man under 40 with type 1 diabetes.

This chain connects TRBV18 to TRBJ2-1; 7 bases fit TRBD2. Losses at the gene ends were 2 bases for V and 4 bases for J; bases not matched to a gene: 5. This CDR3 contains 15 residues. In germline, CDR1 is KGHSH, CDR2 LQKENI. The CDR3 nucleotides are TGTGCCAGCTCACCAAGTCCGGGAGGATACAATGAGCAGTTCTTC. It yields the protein CASSPSPGGYNEQFF.

Notes on this clone: The sample contains more than one DNA sequence encoding this CDR3. This chain connects TRBV30 to TRBJ1-2, with a weak D call TRBD1 (6 bases). V was trimmed by 2 bases and J by 5 bases, leaving 9 bases between them. From germline, CDR1 is GTSNPN and CDR2 SVGIG (reference sequence). The CDR3 extends over 12 amino acids. The CDR3 protein is CAWSSQGYGYTF. The CDR3 DNA is TGTGCCTGGAGTTCTCAGGGGTATGGCTACACCTTC.

This clone has just a few counts. The rearrangement links TRBV18 to TRBJ2-5, with D maybe TRBD2 (6 bases). The germline V and J ends were trimmed by 3 bases and 5 bases, with 16 bases remaining between them. Germline lookup yields CDR1 KGHSH and CDR2 LQKENI. The CDR3 consists of 15 residues. CDR3 in amino acids: CASSPPRGGDETQYF. CDR3 nucleotides: TGTGCCAGCTCACCCCCTCGGGGAGGAGATGAGACCCAGTACTTC.

This clone was seen a few times. The gene calls are TRBV6-5 and TRBJ2-7; 8 nucleotides line up with TRBD2. Germline V lookup: CDR1 MNHEY, CDR2 SVGAGI. The CDR3 totals 14 residues. The trim removed 8 bases at V and 5 bases at J, leaving 11 bases unmatched. This chain's CDR3 is CASHRGTSLDEQYF. The CDR3 nucleotides read TGTGCCAGCCACCGGGGGACTAGTTTGGACGAGCAGTACTTC.

This clone was seen only a few times. This chain uses TRBV6-5 with TRBJ1-6; 10 bases map to TRBD1. Germline V CDR1 and CDR2: MNHEY, SVGAGI. The CDR3 runs 16 residues. Germline trimming cut 3 bases from V and 8 bases from J; bases unmatched to any gene: 7. The CDR3 DNA sequence: TGTGCCAGCAGTTATTCCTATGGACAGGGGGATTCACCCCTCCACTTT. Translation gives CASSYSYGQGDSPLHF.

The V and J genes are TRBV7-2 and TRBJ1-4; 7 nucleotides match TRBD1. Trimming removed 5 bases from V and 13 bases from J; junction bases left unmatched: 10. CDR1 and CDR2 from the germline V gene are SGHTA and FQGNSA. The CDR3 spans 13 residues. The CDR3 DNA sequence: TGTGCCAGCAGCCCACGGGACAGACTGAGACTGTTTTTT. Encoded protein: CASSPRDRLRLFF. Together with reference TRBV7-2 and TRBJ1-4, the CDR3 gives the full variable domain: GAGVSQSPSNKVTEKGKDVELRCDPISGHTALYWYRQSLGQGLEFLIYFQGNSAPDKSGLPSDRFSAERTGGSVSTLTIQRTQQEDSAVYLCASSPRDRLRLFFGSGTQLSVL.